The clone carrying this T cell receptor (beta chain) was counted a few times. The CDR3 spans 14 residues. The V gene's germline CDR1 is SSHAT and CDR2 FNYEAQ (reference sequence). This entry comes from a study of T cells in localized non-small cell lung cancer. The data were produced by immunoSEQ multiplex PCR, yet TCRdb's version contains in-frame clones alone and is incomplete. Here the sample spans tens of thousands of clones, 91% being singletons. The chain has TRBV7-7 and TRBJ1-6; D might be TRBD1 (5 bases). The TCR sequence derives from a female donor aged 60 or older with stage I lung adenocarcinoma. The input for sequencing was peripheral blood, taken before any cancer treatment. DNA of the CDR3: TGTGCTAGGCGACAGAGCTCCTATAATTCACCCCTCCACTTT. Translation: CARRQSSYNSPLHF.